This is a list of T cell receptor beta chains from one sample in a study of blood T cell repertoires in COVID-19. Sequencing was performed with immunoSEQ multiplex PCR; in TCRdb, only in-frame clones are kept and a portion is missing. The sample has 98,000 or so clones; roughly nine tenths are singletons. The sequencing input was peripheral blood. These receptors were obtained from a human donor in a cohort sampled during active COVID-19. CDR3s include the opening cysteine and the closing phenylalanine or tryptophan. The order of the fields is J gene, D gene, V gene, clone size, CDR3 DNA, CDR3 protein. A D gene is named only where the DNA matches it firmly. Size is omitted from some rows. Given values are once, few, many or a class for expanded clones.

>TRBJ1-2|-|TRBV12-2|-
TGTGCAAGTCGCGCAGCGGGCGGGGGGCGCTATGGCTACACCTTC
CASRAAGGGRYGYTF
>TRBJ2-7|TRBD2|TRBV19|-
TGTGCCAGTAGAACCATGACTAGCTCAAACTCCTACGAGCAGTACTTC
CASRTMTSSNSYEQYF
>TRBJ2-3|TRBD1|TRBV30|-
TGTGCCTGGAATCAGGGGGTTCCCACAGATACGCAGTATTTT
CAWNQGVPTDTQYF
>TRBJ2-7|-|TRBV14|-
TGTGCCAGCAGCCAAGCGGCCAGCAGGCTGATCTCCTACGAGCAGTACTTC
CASSQAASRLISYEQYF
>TRBJ1-5|-|TRBV30|-
TGTATGGAGTACGGCAATCAGCCCCAGCATTTT
CMEYGNQPQHF
>TRBJ2-1|-|TRBV29-1|-
TGCAGCGCCTTGGATCAGGGGGGATGGGAGTTCTTC
CSALDQGGWEFF
>TRBJ2-1|-|TRBV9|-
TGTGCCAGCAGCGTAACCCCTAGTTATGAGCAGTTCTTC
CASSVTPSYEQFF
>TRBJ1-1|TRBD1|TRBV19|-
TGTGCCAGTAGTCTGGGACAGGGGGAACTGAACACTGAAGCTTTCTTT
CASSLGQGELNTEAFF
>TRBJ2-4|TRBD2|TRBV10-2|-
TGCGCCAGCAGCACGGATCTACTAGCGGGGGGGCCCCGGGACATTCAGTACTTC
CASSTDLLAGGPRDIQYF
>TRBJ1-1|-|TRBV5-6|-
TGTGCCAGCGCCGACTTCCCGAACACTGAAGCTTTCTTT
CASADFPNTEAFF
>TRBJ1-1|-|TRBV19|-
TGTGCCAGTAGTATTGGGGGCAGCGAAGCTTTCTTT
CASSIGGSEAFF
>TRBJ1-2|-|TRBV4-1|-
TGCGCCAGCAGCCAAGTCTCCGGACAGAACTATGGCTACACCTTC
CASSQVSGQNYGYTF
>TRBJ2-1|-|TRBV24-1|-
TGTGCCACCAGTGAGCCCAACCGACAACGGTTCTTC
CATSEPNRQRFF
>TRBJ1-2|-|TRBV14|-
TGTGCCAGCAGCCAAGTATGGTTTGAGGGCTACACCTTC
CASSQVWFEGYTF
>TRBJ1-4|-|TRBV7-9|-
TGTGCCAGCAGCTTACCTTTGACAGAAGGTAATGAAAAACTGTTTTTT
CASSLPLTEGNEKLFF
>TRBJ2-7|TRBD2|TRBV7-9|-
TGTGCCAGCAGCTTAAGCGGGACCCTTTACGAGCAGTACTTC
CASSLSGTLYEQYF
>TRBJ1-6|TRBD1|TRBV27|-
TGTGCCAGCAGGACAGGGTCGTCCTATAATTCACCCCTCCACTTT
CASRTGSSYNSPLHF
>TRBJ1-1|-|TRBV16|once
TGTGCCAGCAGCCAATCGAACAGGCTGGGCACTGAAGCTTTCTTT
CASSQSNRLGTEAFF
>TRBJ2-1|-|TRBV24-1|-
TGTGCCACCAGTGATTTATATCGGACTAATGAGCAGTTCTTC
CATSDLYRTNEQFF
>TRBJ1-1|-|TRBV4-2|-
TGTGCCAGCAGCCAGTGGGAAACAGGGCGTGTTGGCACTGAAGCTTTCTTT
CASSQWETGRVGTEAFF
>TRBJ1-1|-|TRBV15|-
TGTGCCACCAGCAGAGTTGGGGGGACTGAAGCTTTCTTT
CATSRVGGTEAFF
>TRBJ2-5|-|TRBV4-3|-
TGCGCCAGCAGCCAAGTGGCGGGGCCCCAAGAGACCCAGTACTTC
CASSQVAGPQETQYF
>TRBJ2-7|TRBD2|TRBV11-2|-
TGTGCCAGCAGCTTAAGTCGCGGGGGGTACGAGCAGTACTTC
CASSLSRGGYEQYF
>TRBJ2-7|-|TRBV30|few
TGTGCCTGGCGTGGTGGGGGCCACGAGCAGTACTTC
CAWRGGGHEQYF
>TRBJ1-1|-|TRBV19|-
TGTGCCAGTAGTCAGATGATGAACACTGAAGCTTTCTTT
CASSQMMNTEAFF
>TRBJ2-7|TRBD2|TRBV9|-
TGTGCCAGCAGCGTAACCCGGGACTACGACCCCTACGAGCAGTACTTC
CASSVTRDYDPYEQYF
>TRBJ2-2|-|TRBV19|once
TGTGCCAGTAGTATATTGGGAGGAAGGAACACCGGGGAGCTGTTTTTT
CASSILGGRNTGELFF
>TRBJ2-3|TRBD2|TRBV5-1|once
TGCGCCAGCAGCTTGGGGACTAGCGGTTACACAGATACGCAGTATTTT
CASSLGTSGYTDTQYF
>TRBJ2-4|-|TRBV19|-
TGTGCCAGTAGTATACACTTAGCCAAAAACATTCAGTACTTC
CASSIHLAKNIQYF
>TRBJ2-7|-|TRBV4-2|-
TGTGCCAGCAGCCAAGACCCTCTAGCGCCTTATAGCTCCTACGAGCAGTACTTC
CASSQDPLAPYSSYEQYF
>TRBJ1-1|TRBD1|TRBV5-1|-
TGCGCCAGCAGCTTGGAAGGGGGCCACACTGAAGCTTTCTTT
CASSLEGGHTEAFF
>TRBJ2-3|TRBD2|TRBV7-2|-
TGTGCCAGCAGCTTTACTAGCGGGAGTGGTACGCAGTATTTT
CASSFTSGSGTQYF
>TRBJ1-2|-|TRBV4-2|-
TGTGCCAGCAGCCGCCTACAGGGTTCTAACTATGGCTACACCTTC
CASSRLQGSNYGYTF
>TRBJ2-1|-|TRBV13|-
TGTGCCAGCAGCTTCCCGGAGGGCAGCTCCTACAATGAGCAGTTCTTC
CASSFPEGSSYNEQFF
>TRBJ2-7|-|TRBV28|-
TGTGCCAGCAGTTTAGACAGGGGAGGGGTATACGAGCAGTACTTC
CASSLDRGGVYEQYF
>TRBJ1-5|TRBD1|TRBV6-5|-
TGTGCCAGCGGGGGACAGGGGAGCAATCAGCCCCAGCATTTT
CASGGQGSNQPQHF
>TRBJ2-2|TRBD1|TRBV10-3|-
TGTGCCATTGAACAGGGGATCACCGGGGAGCTGTTTTTT
CAIEQGITGELFF
>TRBJ2-2|-|TRBV19|-
TGTGCCAGTAGTTCGGCAGGCCCAAACACCGGGGAGCTGTTTTTT
CASSSAGPNTGELFF
>TRBJ1-5|-|TRBV6-5|-
TGTGCCAGCAGTCAGACAGGTTTTCGGCCCCAGCATTTT
CASSQTGFRPQHF
>TRBJ1-5|-|TRBV6-5|-
TGTGCCAGCAGTTACTCTGCAGGAGCGACAATCAGGGCCCAGCATTTT
CASSYSAGATIRAQHF
>TRBJ2-2|TRBD1|TRBV4-1|once
TGCGCCAGCAGCCGTCTCCCGAAGGGGGCTGATCACCTTGAGCTGTTTTTT
CASSRLPKGADHLELFF
>TRBJ2-7|-|TRBV5-1|-
TGCGCCAGCAGCTTTGGGGGGTACGAGCAGTACTTC
CASSFGGYEQYF
>TRBJ1-4|TRBD1|TRBV2|-
TGTGCCAGCATTAGGTCAGGGGGTGAAAAACTGTTTTTT
CASIRSGGEKLFF
>TRBJ1-1|-|TRBV5-1|-
TGCGCCAGCAGCTATGACCAGGCGAACACTGAAGCTTTCTTT
CASSYDQANTEAFF
>TRBJ1-2|-|TRBV7-9|-
TGTGCCAGCAGCAAAGAGCAGGGCGTGAGGAGTGGCTACACCTTC
CASSKEQGVRSGYTF
>TRBJ2-7|-|TRBV7-8|-
TGTGCCAGCAGCCTTATCCCCCGGGATGTCTCCTACGAGCAGTACTTC
CASSLIPRDVSYEQYF
>TRBJ2-7|TRBD2|TRBV6-5|-
TGTGCCAGCAGTTCCCCTGAACTAGCGGGGAACTACGAGCAGTACTTC
CASSSPELAGNYEQYF
>TRBJ2-7|TRBD1|TRBV5-5|-
TGTGCCAGCAGCTTTCAACCGGGACAGGGATCCTACGAGCAGTACTTC
CASSFQPGQGSYEQYF
>TRBJ2-7|TRBD2|TRBV27|-
TGTGCTGCAGGTCGGCCAGCGGGGGAATCCCACGAGCAGTACTTC
CAAGRPAGESHEQYF
>TRBJ2-7|-|TRBV7-8|-
TGTGCCAGCAGCTTACCATACGACACCTACGAGCAGTACTTC
CASSLPYDTYEQYF
>TRBJ2-1|-|TRBV2|-
TGTGCCAGCTTGACCAGGAACAATGAGCAGTTCTTC
CASLTRNNEQFF
>TRBJ2-2|-|TRBV19|-
TGTGCCAGTAGTATAGATCGGTACGGGATCCTTCGGACCGGGGAGCTGTTTTTT
CASSIDRYGILRTGELFF
>TRBJ2-7|-|TRBV5-1|-
TGCGCCAGCAGCCCCTGGTCGAGCTCCTACGAGCAGTACTTC
CASSPWSSSYEQYF
>TRBJ2-7|TRBD1|TRBV23-1|-
TGCGCCAGCAGTCTGACTAAACAGGGGACCGACGAGCAGTACTTC
CASSLTKQGTDEQYF
>TRBJ2-1|-|TRBV7-2|-
TGTGCCAGCAGCTCCTCAGGAGGGGGGGTCTACAATGAGCAGTTCTTC
CASSSSGGGVYNEQFF